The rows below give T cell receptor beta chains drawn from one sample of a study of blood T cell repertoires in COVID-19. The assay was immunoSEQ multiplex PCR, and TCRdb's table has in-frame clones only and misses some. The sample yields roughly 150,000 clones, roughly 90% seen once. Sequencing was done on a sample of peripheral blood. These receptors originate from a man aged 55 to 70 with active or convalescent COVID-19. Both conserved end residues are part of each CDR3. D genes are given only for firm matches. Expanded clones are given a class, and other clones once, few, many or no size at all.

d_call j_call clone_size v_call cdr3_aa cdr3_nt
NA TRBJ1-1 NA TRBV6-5 CASSYSPGTNTEAFF TGTGCCAGCAGTTACTCGCCAGGTACGAACACTGAAGCTTTCTTT
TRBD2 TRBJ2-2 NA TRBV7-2 CASRPHPGGDTGELFF TGTGCCAGCAGGCCCCACCCGGGAGGGGACACCGGGGAGCTGTTTTTT
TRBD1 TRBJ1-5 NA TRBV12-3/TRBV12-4 CASSWDSQQPQHF TGTGCCAGCAGCTGGGACAGTCAGCAGCCCCAGCATTTT
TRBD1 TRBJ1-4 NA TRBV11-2 CASSPRGQGKGKLFF TGTGCCAGCAGCCCTAGAGGACAGGGAAAAGGAAAACTGTTTTTT
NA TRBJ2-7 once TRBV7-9 CASSFSILEVPYF TGTGCCAGCAGCTTTAGCATACTGGAGGTCCCGTACTTC
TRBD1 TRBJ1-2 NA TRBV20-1 CSASNGQGVYGYTF TGCAGTGCTAGTAACGGGCAGGGGGTCTATGGCTACACCTTC
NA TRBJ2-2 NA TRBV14 CASSQDRGTFTGELFF TGTGCCAGCAGCCAAGACAGGGGAACCTTCACCGGGGAGCTGTTTTTT
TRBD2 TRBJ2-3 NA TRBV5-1 CASSLLTSGGGPSTDTQYF TGCGCCAGCAGCTTACTGACTAGCGGGGGAGGACCTAGCACAGATACGCAGTATTTT
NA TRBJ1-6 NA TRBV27 CASSLFRYNSPLHF TGTGCCAGCAGTTTATTCCGTTATAATTCACCCCTCCACTTT
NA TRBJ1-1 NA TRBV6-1 CACSEGYSEAFF TGTGCCTGCAGCGAAGGGTACTCCGAAGCTTTCTTT
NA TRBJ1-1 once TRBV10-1 CASSGQMNTEAFF TGCGCCAGCAGCGGACAGATGAACACTGAAGCTTTCTTT
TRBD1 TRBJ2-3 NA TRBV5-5 CASSFQGAADTQYF TGTGCCAGCAGCTTCCAGGGGGCAGCAGATACGCAGTATTTT
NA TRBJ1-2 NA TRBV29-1 CSAEFAGALYGYTF TGCAGCGCTGAATTTGCAGGGGCGCTCTATGGCTACACCTTC
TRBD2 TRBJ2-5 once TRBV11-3 CASSPGLAGAGETQYF TGTGCCAGCAGCCCGGGACTAGCGGGAGCGGGAGAGACCCAGTACTTC
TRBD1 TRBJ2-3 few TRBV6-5 CASSYEGARDTDTQYF TGTGCCAGCAGTTACGAGGGGGCGAGGGACACAGATACGCAGTATTTT
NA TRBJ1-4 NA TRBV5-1 CASSNKDRNEKLFF TGCGCCAGCAGCAATAAGGACAGAAATGAAAAACTGTTTTTT
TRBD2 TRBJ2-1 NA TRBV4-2 CASSLLPSGRAFPEQFF TGTGCCAGCAGCCTCCTGCCCAGCGGGAGGGCCTTTCCCGAGCAGTTCTTC
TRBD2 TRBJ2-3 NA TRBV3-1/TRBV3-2 CASSKRSGLAGQDTQYF TGTGCCAGCAGCAAGAGGTCTGGGCTAGCGGGCCAAGATACGCAGTATTTT
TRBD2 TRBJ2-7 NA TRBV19 CASKTSGTAFSYEQYF TGTGCCAGTAAAACTAGCGGGACGGCCTTCTCCTACGAGCAGTACTTC
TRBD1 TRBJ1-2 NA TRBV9 CASSVVPQTGGGGYTF TGTGCCAGCAGCGTAGTCCCCCAGACAGGGGGCGGAGGCTACACCTTC
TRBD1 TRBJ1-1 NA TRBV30 CAWSRQGPEAFF TGTGCCTGGAGTAGACAGGGGCCCGAAGCTTTCTTT
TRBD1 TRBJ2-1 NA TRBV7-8 CASSLMARTGSASYNEQFF TGTGCCAGCAGCTTAATGGCCCGGACAGGGTCGGCCTCCTACAATGAGCAGTTCTTC
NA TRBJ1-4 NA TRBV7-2 CASSAGAPNEKLFF TGTGCCAGCAGCGCGGGGGCGCCTAATGAAAAACTGTTTTTT
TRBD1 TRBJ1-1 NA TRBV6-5 CASSYGRGETEAFF TGTGCCAGCAGTTACGGCAGGGGGGAAACTGAAGCTTTCTTT
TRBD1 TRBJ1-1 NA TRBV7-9 CASSTGRGVTEAFF TGTGCCAGCAGCACCGGCAGGGGGGTCACTGAAGCTTTCTTT
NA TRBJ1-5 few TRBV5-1 CASSLVGGREQPQHF TGCGCCAGCAGCTTGGTAGGGGGTAGGGAGCAGCCCCAGCATTTT
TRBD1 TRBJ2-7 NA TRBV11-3 CASSLAGGEQYF TGTGCCAGCAGCTTAGCAGGGGGCGAGCAGTACTTC
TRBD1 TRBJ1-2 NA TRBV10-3 CAIFGQGANYGYTF TGTGCCATCTTTGGACAGGGGGCGAACTATGGCTACACCTTC
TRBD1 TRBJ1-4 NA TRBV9 CASSVTGAFNEKLFF TGTGCCAGCAGCGTAACAGGGGCTTTTAATGAAAAACTGTTTTTT
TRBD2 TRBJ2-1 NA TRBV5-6 CASSLLPGGPYEQFF TGTGCCAGCAGCTTATTACCGGGAGGGCCATATGAGCAGTTCTTC
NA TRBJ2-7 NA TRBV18 CASSPPEGVLSYEQYF TGTGCCAGCTCACCACCGGAAGGGGTCCTTTCCTACGAGCAGTACTTC
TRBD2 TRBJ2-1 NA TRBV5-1 CASTTSGRGGIVYNEQFF TGCGCCAGCACCACTAGCGGGAGAGGGGGTATTGTCTACAATGAGCAGTTCTTC
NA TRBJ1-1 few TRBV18 CASSPYPGSEAFF TGTGCCAGCTCACCATACCCAGGGTCTGAAGCTTTCTTT
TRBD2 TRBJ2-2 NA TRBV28 CASRPGLGTGELFF TGTGCCAGCAGGCCGGGACTAGGAACCGGGGAGCTGTTTTTT
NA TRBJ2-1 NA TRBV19 CASSIGTAGVTYNEQFF TGTGCCAGTAGTATAGGCACGGCAGGCGTTACCTACAATGAGCAGTTCTTC
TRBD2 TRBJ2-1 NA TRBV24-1 CATSGAGTSEFNEQFF TGTGCCACCAGTGGTGCCGGGACTAGCGAATTCAATGAGCAGTTCTTC
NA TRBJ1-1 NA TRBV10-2 CASSVTGMNTEAFF TGCGCCAGCAGTGTAACAGGCATGAACACTGAAGCTTTCTTT
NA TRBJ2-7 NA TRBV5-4 CASSLVGSYEQYF TGTGCCAGCAGCTTGGTGGGCAGCTACGAGCAGTACTTC
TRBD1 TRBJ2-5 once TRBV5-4 CASSDQGAGTGETQYF TGTGCCAGCAGCGACCAGGGGGCCGGAACAGGAGAGACCCAGTACTTC
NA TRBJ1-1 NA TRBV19 CASKVQASNTEAFF TGTGCCTCCAAAGTTCAGGCATCGAACACTGAAGCTTTCTTT
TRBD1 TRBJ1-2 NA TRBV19 CASSIAAGQGVSGYTF TGTGCCAGTAGTATAGCGGCGGGACAGGGGGTCTCTGGCTACACCTTC
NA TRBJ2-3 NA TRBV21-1 CASSKVEADRGLTDTQYF TGTGCCAGCAGCAAAGTAGAGGCAGACAGGGGGCTCACAGATACGCAGTATTTT